These T cell receptor beta chains were read from a single sample in a study of vaccination and CD4 T cells after COVID-19. No antigen has been assigned to these receptors. Each CDR3 protein is one row after TCRdb ran MiXCR on the PCR reads. The repertoire holds some 10,000 distinct CDR3 sequences, with about 40% as singletons. Sequenced material: CD4+ T cells from blood, cultured in vitro. The receptors come from a human donor in good health. Both conserved end residues are part of each CDR3. The D gene is left open where the match is weak. Some rows mark clone size as missing; the rest say once, few, many or name a class of expanded clone.

V	size	J	D	CDR3	DNA
TRBV6-1	few	TRBJ1-2	.	CASSVSLQGNPGGYTF	TGTGCCAGCAGTGTATCACTCCAGGGAAACCCGGGTGGCTACACCTTC
TRBV6-1	few	TRBJ1-5	.	CASSRPPLIGGNQPQHF	TGTGCCAGCAGCCGACCCCCACTGATCGGGGGCAATCAGCCCCAGCATTTT
TRBV7-2	.	TRBJ2-7	.	CASSSLDKYEQYF	TGTGCCAGCAGCTCGCTAGACAAATACGAGCAGTACTTC
TRBV7-8	few	TRBJ2-1	.	CASSVTRHNEQFF	TGTGCCAGCAGCGTGACTAGACACAATGAGCAGTTCTTC
TRBV20-1	.	TRBJ2-3	.	CSARVGERRTEGDTQYF	TGCAGTGCTAGAGTTGGGGAGAGACGGACAGAGGGAGATACGCAGTATTTT
TRBV10-3	.	TRBJ1-2	TRBD1	CAISLEQGARIGYTF	TGTGCCATCAGTCTTGAACAGGGGGCGAGGATTGGCTACACCTTC
TRBV28	once	TRBJ2-7	TRBD2	CASSLLGWSGTGGSYEQYF	TGTGCCAGCAGTTTATTAGGGTGGAGCGGGACGGGGGGCTCCTACGAGCAGTACTTC
TRBV9	large	TRBJ1-6	.	CASSAQLTYNSPLHF	TGTGCCAGCAGCGCACAGCTCACCTATAATTCACCCCTCCACTTT
TRBV20-1	few	TRBJ2-7	.	CSASKLPLGNEQYF	TGCAGTGCCTCCAAACTCCCCCTGGGGAACGAGCAGTACTTC
TRBV5-8	.	TRBJ2-1	TRBD2	CAGERGRDNEQFF	TGTGCCGGAGAGCGGGGCAGAGATAATGAGCAGTTCTTC
TRBV20-1	.	TRBJ2-1	TRBD2	CSARATSGNFYNEQFF	TGCAGTGCTAGAGCCACTAGCGGCAACTTCTACAATGAGCAGTTCTTC
TRBV2	few	TRBJ1-1	.	CASSELGGLNTEAFF	TGTGCCAGCAGTGAATTGGGCGGATTGAACACTGAAGCTTTCTTT
TRBV5-1	.	TRBJ2-5	.	CASSFNSQETQYF	TGCGCCAGCAGCTTTAACTCCCAAGAGACCCAGTACTTC
TRBV20-1	few	TRBJ2-7	.	CSATRTTTYEQYF	TGCAGTGCTACCCGGACTACAACCTACGAGCAGTACTTC
TRBV4-2	.	TRBJ1-5	.	CASSQEGIRVF	TGTGCCAGCAGCCAAGAGGGGATAAGAGTATTT
TRBV6-1	large	TRBJ1-1	.	CATGPLGEGNTEAFF	TGTGCCACTGGTCCCTTGGGGGAGGGGAACACTGAAGCTTTCTTT
TRBV20-1	.	TRBJ1-1	TRBD1	CSARGQGRGPAFF	TGCAGTGCCCGAGGACAGGGCCGCGGGCCAGCTTTCTTT
TRBV7-9	.	TRBJ2-7	TRBD1	CASSLEGQLHEQYF	TGTGCCAGCAGCTTAGAGGGACAGCTCCACGAGCAGTACTTC
TRBV25-1	.	TRBJ2-6	TRBD1	CASTPGGSGANVLTF	TGTGCCAGTACTCCAGGGGGCTCTGGGGCCAACGTCCTGACTTTC
TRBV7-9	.	TRBJ1-1	.	CASSPPGQNTEAFF	TGTGCCAGCAGCCCCCCGGGACAGAACACTGAAGCTTTCTTT
TRBV28	.	TRBJ1-5	.	CASTPGNPSNQPQHF	TGTGCCAGCACCCCCGGGAACCCTAGCAATCAGCCCCAGCATTTT
TRBV6-2/TRBV6-3	few	TRBJ1-5	.	CASSYPPRAHNQPQHF	TGTGCCAGCAGTTACCCCCCCAGGGCCCACAATCAGCCCCAGCATTTT
TRBV20-1	.	TRBJ1-2	.	CSATLSGAGYGYTF	TGCAGTGCTACCTTGTCGGGGGCGGGCTATGGCTACACCTTC
TRBV28	.	TRBJ1-2	.	CASSLLGTAGGYTF	TGTGCCAGCAGTTTGTTGGGAACGGCGGGTGGCTACACCTTC
TRBV12-3/TRBV12-4	.	TRBJ1-5	TRBD1	CASSRTGGGQHF	TGTGCCAGCAGTCGGACAGGGGGCGGCCAGCATTTT
TRBV18	.	TRBJ2-1	TRBD1	CASSLPGQGDSEQFF	TGTGCCAGCTCGCTCCCGGGACAGGGGGACAGTGAGCAGTTCTTC
TRBV20-1	few	TRBJ1-6	TRBD1	CSANTGDSPLHF	TGCAGTGCTAACACAGGGGATTCACCCCTCCACTTT
TRBV6-1	few	TRBJ1-1	.	CASSEATAGTEAFF	TGTGCCAGCAGTGAGGCGACCGCAGGGACTGAAGCTTTCTTT
TRBV20-1	.	TRBJ2-7	TRBD2	CSAGSPRGGNYEQYF	TGCAGTGCTGGGAGTCCGCGGGGAGGGAACTACGAGCAGTACTTC
TRBV27	few	TRBJ2-2	.	CASSDRLNTGELFF	TGTGCCAGCAGTGACAGGCTAAACACCGGGGAGCTGTTTTTT
TRBV20-1	.	TRBJ2-5	TRBD1	CSANDRVRETQYF	TGCAGTGCTAACGACAGGGTTCGAGAGACCCAGTACTTC
TRBV2	.	TRBJ2-1	.	CASTEGGGEQFF	TGTGCCAGCACCGAGGGAGGGGGTGAGCAGTTCTTC
TRBV20-1	few	TRBJ2-2	TRBD1	CSAFRDRATGELFF	TGCAGTGCTTTCCGGGACAGGGCAACCGGGGAGCTGTTTTTT
TRBV27	few	TRBJ2-5	TRBD1	CASSFTGDQETQYF	TGTGCCAGCAGTTTTACAGGGGACCAAGAGACCCAGTACTTC
TRBV12-3/TRBV12-4	.	TRBJ2-7	.	CASREGRVPYEQYF	TGTGCCAGCAGGGAAGGGCGGGTCCCCTACGAGCAGTACTTC
TRBV18	.	TRBJ2-3	TRBD1	CASSPDRVDTQYF	TGTGCCAGCTCACCAGACAGGGTAGATACGCAGTATTTT
TRBV4-3	few	TRBJ1-6	.	CASSQDGGDPLHF	TGCGCCAGCAGCCAAGACGGGGGAGATCCCCTCCACTTT
TRBV7-2	.	TRBJ2-3	TRBD2	CASSSRLAGETGTQYF	TGTGCCAGCAGCTCCCGACTAGCGGGAGAAACAGGTACGCAGTATTTT
TRBV6-1	.	TRBJ1-3	.	CAGTRTSGNTIYF	TGTGCCGGAACGAGGACCTCTGGAAACACCATATATTTT
TRBV20-1	.	TRBJ2-7	.	CSGEGPTFYEQYF	TGCAGTGGAGAAGGACCCACCTTCTACGAGCAGTACTTC
TRBV6-4	few	TRBJ2-3	TRBD2	CASSALTSGSGDTQYF	TGTGCCAGCAGTGCTTTGACTAGCGGGAGTGGAGATACGCAGTATTTT
TRBV7-2	.	TRBJ1-3	.	CASRWEFSGNTIYF	TGTGCCAGCAGGTGGGAATTCTCTGGAAACACCATATATTTT
TRBV6-1	medium-sized	TRBJ1-6	.	CASSEVDRLNSPLHF	TGTGCCAGCAGTGAAGTCGACAGGTTGAATTCACCCCTCCACTTT
TRBV7-2	.	TRBJ1-5	TRBD1	CASSLDRVGGQPQHF	TGTGCCAGCAGCTTGGACAGGGTCGGGGGGCAGCCCCAGCATTTT
TRBV6-2/TRBV6-3	few	TRBJ1-2	TRBD1	CASSYSRTGDGYTF	TGTGCCAGCAGCTACTCCCGTACAGGGGACGGCTACACCTTC
TRBV2	few	TRBJ1-5	.	CASSASGWGNQPQHF	TGTGCCAGCAGCGCAAGCGGGTGGGGCAATCAGCCCCAGCATTTT
TRBV28	.	TRBJ1-5	.	CASPPSGRLSNQPQHF	TGTGCCAGCCCACCCTCGGGCAGACTGAGCAATCAGCCCCAGCATTTT
TRBV6-2/TRBV6-3	few	TRBJ2-7	TRBD2	CASSYLPAGVKIGGSYEQYF	TGTGCCAGCAGTTACCTACCGGCGGGAGTTAAAATTGGGGGCTCCTACGAGCAGTACTTC
TRBV20-1	.	TRBJ1-5	TRBD1	CSAGTGSDQPQHF	TGCAGTGCCGGGACAGGATCCGATCAGCCCCAGCATTTT
TRBV6-1	.	TRBJ2-4	TRBD1	CASSEEEDRKNIQYF	TGTGCCAGCAGTGAAGAAGAGGACAGGAAAAACATTCAGTACTTC
TRBV30	.	TRBJ2-5	.	CAWSVAFQETQYF	TGTGCCTGGAGTGTAGCGTTCCAAGAGACCCAGTACTTC
TRBV4-2	.	TRBJ1-1	.	CASSQDPGWWAFF	TGTGCCAGCAGCCAAGATCCCGGCTGGTGGGCTTTCTTT